These 5 T cell receptor beta chains originate from one sample sequenced in a study of identical twins. A single record per CDR3 protein comes from TCRdb applying MiXCR to the 5' RACE reads. The data contain 540,000 or so distinct CDR3 sequences, under 25% of them seen just once; the ten biggest clones take up more than 0.4%. The sample was also reused in another study, on yellow fever vaccine responses in identical twins.

Sequencing input: CD4+ T cells sorted from blood. The receptors originated from a woman in her late teens or twenties in good health.

The chain links TRBV7-8 to TRBJ2-3; 9 bases map to TRBD2. CDR3 length: 16 residues. CDR1 and CDR2 (germline): SGHVS, FQNEAQ. V shed 5 bases, J shed 0 bases, and the junction held 6 bases outside the gene matches. For the CDR3, the DNA is TGTGCCAGCAGCCGTAGCGGGAGATGGAGCACAGATACGCAGTATTTT. It translates to CASSRSGRWSTDTQYF.

V usage is TRBV6-5 and J usage is TRBJ2-3, with TRBD2 matching 9 bases. Per the germline V gene, CDR1 is MNHEY and CDR2 is SVGAGI. The CDR3 contains 14 residues. Germline trimming cut 3 bases from V and 6 bases from J; bases unmatched to any gene: 4. The DNA for the CDR3 is TGTGCCAGCAGTTATTCCGGGACTAGCGATACGCAGTATTTT. As protein: CASSYSGTSDTQYF.

This clonotype came up a few times. In DNA form, the CDR3 reads TGCGCCAGCAGCTTCAGGGGTGGCAACCAAGAGACCCAGTACTTC. It encodes CASSFRGGNQETQYF. The chain links TRBV5-1 to TRBJ2-5; maybe TRBD1 (6 bases). Germline V gene lookup returns CDR1 SGHRS and CDR2 YFSETQ. Trimming pared 2 bases from V and 0 bases from J, leaving 11 bases between. The CDR3 sequence is 15 residues long.

CDR3 sequence: CASNQGTATYEQYF. In DNA form, the CDR3 reads TGCGCCAGCAACCAGGGGACCGCAACCTACGAGCAGTACTTC. The rearrangement uses TRBV5-1 and TRBJ2-7; tentatively, D is TRBD1 (6 bases). This CDR3 comprises 14 residues. CDR1 SGHRS and CDR2 YFSETQ come from the germline V gene. V lost 6 bases and J lost 2, with 15 bases in between. Using reference TRBV5-1 and TRBJ2-7 for the parts outside the CDR3, the full variable domain is KAGVTQTPRYLIKTRGQQVTLSCSPISGHRSVSWYQQTPGQGLQFLFEYFSETQRNKGNFPGRFSGRQFSNSRSEMNVSTLELGDSALYLCASNQGTATYEQYFGPGTRLTVT.

This clonotype was picked up a small number of times. This chain joins TRBV7-8 and TRBJ2-7; D not resolved. The CDR3 sequence is 14 residues long. The germline gives CDR1 SGHVS, CDR2 FQNEAQ. Trimming left V 1 base short and J 3 bases short, with 10 bases between. The CDR3 protein is CASSLGYTLYEQYF. Here the CDR3 DNA reads TGTGCCAGCAGCTTAGGGTACACACTCTACGAGCAGTACTTC.